This T cell receptor (beta chain) was sequenced for a study of T cell responses to AZD1222 COVID-19 vaccine. Trimming removed 3 bases from V and 7 bases from J, with 10 bases in between. The CDR3 has 13 residues. Germline lookup yields CDR1 KGHSH and CDR2 LQKENI. TCRdb keeps only in-frame clones here, not all; method: immunoSEQ multiplex PCR. This table holds tens of thousands of clones, 70% to 90% found once. The TCR originated in an adult who received the AZD1222 COVID-19 vaccine. This chain uses TRBV18 with TRBJ2-1; D possibly corresponds to TRBD2 (6 bases). This specimen consisted of peripheral blood, obtained 28 days after the second AZD1222 dose. Here the CDR3 reads CASSPGTPNEQFF. The CDR3 nucleotides read TGTGCCAGCTCACCCGGGACTCCGAATGAGCAGTTCTTC.